A single sample gave rise to the 11 T cell receptor beta chains below, sequenced in a study of identical twins (TCRdb year 2016). Library construction relied on 5' RACE. The reads were generated on an Illumina HiSeq 2000. The public reads were run again by TCRdb, first through fastp at Q25 and then through MiXCR, and only productive beta chains were kept. Here each entry gathers all rows of one CDR3 protein and keeps the most common genes and DNA. The sample contains 350,000 or so distinct CDR3 sequences, 10% to 15% of them found a single time. 7.2% of the sample is taken by the ten largest. A further study also used this sample, focusing on yellow fever vaccine responses in identical twins.

Specimen: CD8+ T cells sorted from blood. The receptor source for this set is a woman aged 18-29 years in good health.

The chain employs TRBV28 and TRBJ2-7; 9 bases are a match to TRBD2. The CDR3 extends over 15 amino acids. The J segment lost 1 base and the V segment lost 6 bases, leaving 7 bases of the junction unmatched. Per the germline V gene, CDR1 is MDHEN and CDR2 is SYDVKM. As DNA, the CDR3 is TGTGCCAGCAGCTCCCGGACTAGCGCATCCTACGAGCAGTACTTC. Residues: CASSSRTSASYEQYF.

The genes are TRBV11-2 and TRBJ2-7; 8 positions match TRBD2. Trimming cost V 7 bases and J 3 bases; bases outside gene matches: 8. The CDR3 is made up of 14 amino acids. Germline V gene lookup returns CDR1 SGHAT and CDR2 FQNNGV. As DNA, the CDR3 is TGTGCCAGCACCGTAAGCGGGAGCCTCTACGAGCAGTACTTC. Translation gives CASTVSGSLYEQYF. Looking up the rest from reference TRBV11-2 and TRBJ2-7 gives the full variable domain: EAGVAQSPRYKIIEKRQSVAFWCNPISGHATLYWYQQILGQGPKLLIQFQNNGVVDDSQLPKDRFSAERLKGVDSTLKIQPAKLEDSAVYLCASTVSGSLYEQYFGPGTRLTVT.

The chain employs TRBV12-3 or TRBV12-4 and TRBJ2-1; weak D call: TRBD1 (6 bases). V was pared by 1 base and J by 4 bases, with 8 bases between. CDR3 length equals 14 residues. The CDR3, as DNA: TGTGCCAGCAGTTTAGTCCAGGGGTACAATGAGCAGTTCTTC. This encodes CASSLVQGYNEQFF.

The rearrangement joins TRBV28 to TRBJ2-7; TRBD1 is a possible D gene (5 bases). The CDR3 extends over 16 amino acids. Germline CDR1 and CDR2: MDHEN and SYDVKM. The V end lost 4 bases, the J end lost 5 bases, and 21 bases lay between the germline ends. In DNA form, the CDR3 reads TGTGCCAGCAGTTCCCTCTGGGGTATGGACACTGACGAGCAGTACGTC. This gives the protein CASSSLWGMDTDEQYV.

Only a few counts were recorded for this clonotype. Sequence at one end of the junction differs from germline and may be a read error. The chain carries TRBV20-1 and TRBJ2-1; maybe TRBD2 (6 bases). Germline CDR1 DFQATT, CDR2 SNEGSKA (reference sequence). The CDR3 length is 17 residues. This chain's CDR3 is CCARDLGTPNFLNEQFF. The CDR3 DNA reads TGCTGTGCTAGAGATCTCGGGACTCCGAATTTCTTAAATGAGCAGTTCTTC.

This clonotype was counted only a few times. The chain recombines TRBV5-5 with TRBJ2-1, with D possibly matching TRBD2 (5 bases). The CDR3 is 15 residues long. Germline V gives CDR1 SGHKS, CDR2 YYEKEE (reference sequence). V was pared by 2 bases and J by 0 bases, with 9 bases between. This CDR3 is CASSFRGYSYNEQFF. CDR3 nucleotides: TGTGCCAGCAGCTTCCGGGGATACTCCTACAATGAGCAGTTCTTC.

This clonotype was detected ten times or more. The chain links TRBV20-1 to TRBJ2-7; 7 bases are a match to TRBD2. Germline CDR1 is DFQATT and CDR2 is SNEGSKA (reference sequence). With 3 bases clipped from V and 0 bases from J, the junction kept 5 bases outside the gene matches. This CDR3 comprises 14 residues. The CDR3 bases are TGCAGTGCTAGTGACGGGAGGAGCTCCTACGAGCAGTACTTC. Protein sequence: CSASDGRSSYEQYF.

In its sample, this clonotype was seen a few times. The rearrangement uses TRBV7-9 and TRBJ2-7; 7 bases agree with TRBD1. With V trimmed by 5 bases and J by 3 bases, 7 bases remained unmatched. Germline assignment: CDR1 SEHNR and CDR2 FQNEAQ (reference sequence). The CDR3 sequence is 14 residues long. The CDR3 reads CASSTRQGGYEQYF. CDR3 bases: TGTGCCAGCAGCACCCGACAGGGTGGCTACGAGCAGTACTTC.

The V gene is TRBV15, the J gene TRBJ1-1; D might be TRBD1 (5 bases). This CDR3 spans 15 amino acids. The germline CDR1 and CDR2 sequences are LNHNV and YYDKDF (reference sequence). V was clipped by 1 base and J by 5 bases, with 14 bases between them. The CDR3 region has the DNA TGTGCCACCAGCAGAGGTTTGACGGGGCTTACTGAAGCTTTCTTT. Translation gives CATSRGLTGLTEAFF.

This chain uses TRBV20-1 with TRBJ2-3, with a weak D call TRBD2 (5 bases). The CDR3 is made up of 16 amino acids. V dropped 1 base and J dropped 1 base, with 15 bases sitting between them. CDR1 is DFQATT, CDR2 SNEGSKA, per germline (reference sequence). The CDR3 spells CSARGGSGPGTDTQYF. CDR3 nucleotide sequence: TGCAGTGCTAGAGGTGGGAGCGGTCCCGGCACAGATACGCAGTATTTT.

This clonotype was picked up many times. J is TRBJ2-3 and V is TRBV4-1; no clear D. V dropped 1 base and J dropped 2 bases, with 4 bases sitting between them. This CDR3 is built from 13 residues. Germline V gene sequence: CDR1 MGHRA, CDR2 YSYEKL. This CDR3 is CASSQGVTDTQYF. CDR3 sequence (DNA): TGCGCCAGCAGCCAAGGGGTCACAGATACGCAGTATTTT.